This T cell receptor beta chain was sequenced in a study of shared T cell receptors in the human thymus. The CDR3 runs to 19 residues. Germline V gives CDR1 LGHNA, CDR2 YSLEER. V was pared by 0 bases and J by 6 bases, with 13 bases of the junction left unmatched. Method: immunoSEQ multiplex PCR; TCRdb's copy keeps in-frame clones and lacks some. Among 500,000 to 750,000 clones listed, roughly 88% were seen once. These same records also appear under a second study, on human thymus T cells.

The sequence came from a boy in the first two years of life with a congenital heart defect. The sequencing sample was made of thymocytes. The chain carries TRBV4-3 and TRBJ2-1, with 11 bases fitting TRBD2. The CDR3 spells CASSQDPLELAGGGNEQFF. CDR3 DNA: TGCGCCAGCAGCCAAGATCCCCTGGAGCTAGCGGGAGGAGGCAATGAGCAGTTCTTC.